This entry is about one TCR beta chain. The PCR ran on 60 Vbeta and 13 Jbeta primers. Profiling relied on immunoSEQ multiplex PCR, and the TCRdb table lists in-frame clones only, not all of them. The table lists more than 85,000 clones, approximately 80% of them singletons. This sample is part of a study of cytomegalovirus exposure and HLA in healthy donors. This clonotype originated in a woman aged 60-75 years in good health and CMV-seropositive. The sample comprised PBMCs.

The chain's CDR3 is CASSTRLSAGGNNEQFF. The DNA for the CDR3 is TGTGCCAGCAGCACAAGATTATCAGCGGGAGGGAACAATGAGCAGTTCTTC. The V gene is TRBV7-3, the J gene TRBJ2-1, with TRBD2 identical over 10 bases. CDR1 is SGHTA, CDR2 FQGTGA, per germline. The CDR3 is 17 amino acids. J gave up 5 bases and V 5 bases, and 12 bases lay outside the gene matches.